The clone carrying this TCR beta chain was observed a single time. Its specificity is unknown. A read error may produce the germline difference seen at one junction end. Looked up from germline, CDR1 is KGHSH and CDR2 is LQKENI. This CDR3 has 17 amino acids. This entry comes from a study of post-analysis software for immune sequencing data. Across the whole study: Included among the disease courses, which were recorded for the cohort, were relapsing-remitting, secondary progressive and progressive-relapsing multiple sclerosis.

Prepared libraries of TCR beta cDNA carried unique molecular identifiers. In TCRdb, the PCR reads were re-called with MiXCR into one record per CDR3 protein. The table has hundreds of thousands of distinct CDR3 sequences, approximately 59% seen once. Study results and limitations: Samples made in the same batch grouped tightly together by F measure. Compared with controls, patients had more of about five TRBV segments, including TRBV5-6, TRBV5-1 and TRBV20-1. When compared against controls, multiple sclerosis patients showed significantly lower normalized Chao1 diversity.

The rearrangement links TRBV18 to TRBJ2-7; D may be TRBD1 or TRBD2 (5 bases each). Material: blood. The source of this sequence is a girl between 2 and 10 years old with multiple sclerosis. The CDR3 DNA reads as TGTGTCAGCTCACCGCAAGAGGGTGAGGGGCGGCTCTACGAGCAGTACTTC. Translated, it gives CVSSPQEGEGRLYEQYF.